These 32 T cell receptor beta chains came from one sample sequenced in a study of blood T cells in healthy people across ages. Using a J-beta primer mix together with a sample-barcoded 5' primer, a second PCR was run for about 7 to 12 cycles. MiXCR, run by TCRdb on the 5' RACE reads, gives a single entry per CDR3 protein. The sample comprises about 1.7 million distinct CDR3 sequences, roughly 30% of which are singletons, and 7.7% rests with the top ten. What was sequenced was blood. The receptor set was obtained from a woman younger than 45 in good health.

This clonotype was observed once. This chain connects TRBV4-1 to TRBJ2-6; 8 nucleotides line up with TRBD1. J was trimmed by 16 bases and V by 2 bases; bases with no gene match: 10. CDR1 and CDR2 from the germline V gene are MGHRA and YSYEKL. There are 14 residues in the CDR3. The CDR3 protein is CASSQPGQGVLLTF. The CDR3 DNA is TGCGCCAGCAGCCAACCCGGACAGGGAGTCCTACTGACTTTC.

This clonotype was recorded a few times. The V and J genes are TRBV25-1 and TRBJ1-2; 7 nucleotides align to TRBD1. Losses at the gene ends were 5 bases for V and 8 bases for J; bases not matched to a gene: 5. Germline V lookup: CDR1 MGHDK, CDR2 SYGVNS. The CDR3 has 12 residues. The CDR3 region has the DNA TGTGCCAGCAGTTACCAGGGGGGCGGCTACACCTTC. It yields the protein CASSYQGGGYTF.

Many counts were recorded for this clonotype. The chain is built from TRBV5-1 and TRBJ2-7, with 10 bases that match TRBD2. Germline V gene data show CDR1 as SGHRS and CDR2 as YFSETQ. This CDR3 spans 19 amino acids. Trimming removed 1 base from V and 0 bases from J; junction bases left unmatched: 13. The DNA of the CDR3 is TGCGCCAGCAGCTTGTTTGCTAGCGGGGGCCCCAGGAGCTCCTACGAGCAGTACTTC. Amino acids: CASSLFASGGPRSSYEQYF.

This clonotype appeared many times. The CDR3 reads CASKEGSKNIQYF. The CDR3 nucleotides read TGTGCCAGCAAAGAGGGGTCCAAAAACATTCAGTACTTC. V is TRBV6-1 and J is TRBJ2-4; D possibly uses TRBD1 or TRBD2 (5 bases each). Germline CDR1 and CDR2: MNHNS and SASEGT. V was shortened by 7 bases and J by 2 bases, with 9 bases between the two germline ends. The CDR3 has 13 residues.

The rearrangement joins TRBV12-3 or TRBV12-4 to TRBJ1-5, with a possible D match to TRBD1 (6 bases). This CDR3 is 15 amino acids long. Deletions cut 1 base from V and 7 bases from J, with 14 bases between. This CDR3 is CASSLGGASGQPQHF. For the CDR3, the DNA is TGTGCCAGCAGTTTAGGGGGGGCGTCTGGACAGCCCCAGCATTTT.

The genes are TRBV5-1 and TRBJ2-3; TRBD1 might be the D (8 bases). The CDR3 runs to 14 residues. Trimming took off 4 bases at V and 5 bases at J, with 14 bases between the two ends. Germline V gene lookup returns CDR1 SGHRS and CDR2 YFSETQ. CDR3 sequence reads: CASSEHRGGDTQYF. The CDR3 nucleotides read TGCGCCAGCAGCGAACACAGGGGGGGAGATACGCAGTATTTT.

The sample holds a few counts of this clonotype. A read error may account for a junction end that differs from germline. The chain carries TRBV12-3 or TRBV12-4 and TRBJ1-1; no reliable D call. This CDR3 comprises 13 residues. CDR3 sequence (DNA): TGTACCAGCAGTTTTAAGGGTGACACTGAAGCTTTCTTT. This sequence encodes CTSSFKGDTEAFF.

This clonotype was observed a handful of times. This rearrangement joins TRBV11-2 to TRBJ1-2, with 7 bases identical to TRBD1. The V segment lost 5 bases and the J segment 5 bases; nucleotides outside the gene matches: 8. Germline values: CDR1 SGHAT, CDR2 FQNNGV. CDR3 length: 14 residues. CDR3: CASSHSRDSYGYTF. CDR3 DNA: TGTGCCAGCAGCCACTCCCGGGACAGTTATGGCTACACCTTC.

This sequence joins TRBV2 and TRBJ2-5; possible D gene TRBD2, 5 bases. V shed 6 bases and J shed 2 bases, with 7 bases lying between them. Germline-derived CDR1 and CDR2 are SNHLY and FYNNEI. CDR3 length equals 12 residues. CDR3 nucleotides: TGTGCCAGCAGGATAGCGCAAGAGACCCAGTACTTC. Its protein product is CASRIAQETQYF.

The chain couples TRBV12-3 or TRBV12-4 to TRBJ2-3; tentative D call: TRBD2 (5 bases). CDR3 length: 12 residues. Trimming stripped 1 base from V and 8 bases from J, with 7 bases between. The CDR3 reads CASSLDGLTQYF. The CDR3 DNA sequence: TGTGCCAGCAGTTTAGATGGACTTACGCAGTATTTT.

This clonotype has ten or more counts. One end of the junction is discordant with germline, which a read error may explain. This sequence joins TRBV27 and TRBJ1-6; D unclear. Germline lookup yields CDR1 MNHEY and CDR2 SMNVEV (reference sequence). The CDR3 runs 13 residues. The CDR3 region is CAISLRVYSPLHF. In nucleotides, the CDR3 is TGTGCCATCAGTCTTAGGGTCTATTCACCCCTCCACTTT.

The genes are TRBV19 and TRBJ2-1; 10 nucleotides agree with TRBD1. The CDR3 is 16 residues long. CDR1 and CDR2 from the germline V gene are LNHDA and SQIVND (reference sequence). Losses at the gene ends were 5 bases for V and 3 bases for J; bases not matched to a gene: 7. The CDR3 reads CASSGFGTGDYNEQFF. CDR3 sequence (DNA): TGTGCCAGTAGTGGCTTCGGGACAGGGGACTACAATGAGCAGTTCTTC.

This clonotype was recorded at least ten times. This chain links TRBV12-3 or TRBV12-4 with TRBJ1-1, with 9 bases lining up with TRBD1. The length of the CDR3 is 16 residues. V was clipped by 6 bases and J by 5 bases; unmatched bases: 13. The DNA of the CDR3 is TGTGCCAGCAGCGAACGACAGGGGGTAATGGGGACTGAAGCTTTCTTT. As protein: CASSERQGVMGTEAFF.

A single count supports this clonotype. At one of its ends the junction is not consistent with the germline gene, which may arise from a read error. The rearrangement joins TRBV10-3 to TRBJ1-2; D unresolved. The CDR3 extends over 14 amino acids. Germline CDR1 reads ENHRY; CDR2 reads SYGVKD. CDR3 DNA sequence: TGTGCCATCAGGGAGTCCGGTGGCAGTAATGGCTACACCTTC. Translated, it gives CAIRESGGSNGYTF.

The chain uses TRBV5-7 and TRBJ2-5; 13 nucleotides align to TRBD2. TRBV5-7 qualifies as an ORF whose function is uncertain. The CDR3 runs to 19 residues. J gave up 5 bases and V 1 base, and 14 bases lay outside the gene matches. The CDR3 region has the DNA TGTGCCAGCAGCTTGTGCGACATTGGGACTAGCGGGGCCAGGGAGACCCAGTACTTC. Residues: CASSLCDIGTSGARETQYF.

Ten or more counts support this clonotype. This chain connects TRBV10-1 to TRBJ2-5; D is possibly TRBD2 (6 bases). Germline lookup yields CDR1 WNHNN and CDR2 SYGVQD (reference sequence). The germline V and J ends were trimmed by 3 bases and 2 bases, with 7 bases remaining between them. This CDR3 is 13 amino acids long. The CDR3 sequence: CASSDGTQETQYF. The CDR3 nucleotides are TGCGCCAGCAGTGACGGGACTCAAGAGACCCAGTACTTC.

This clonotype was seen a handful of times. This chain uses TRBV11-2 with TRBJ2-3; 11 bases are shared with TRBD2. V dropped 5 bases and J dropped 6; count of bases not matched to a gene: 10. This CDR3 comprises 16 residues. The germline V gene encodes CDR1 SGHAT and CDR2 FQNNGV. CDR3 coding DNA: TGTGCCAGCAGCGTAGTAGCGGGGGGGTCGAGGGATACGCAGTATTTT. This translates into CASSVVAGGSRDTQYF.

This clonotype was detected a few times. J is TRBJ1-4 and V is TRBV2, with D perhaps matching TRBD1 (6 bases). This CDR3 is 14 amino acids long. V was clipped by 8 bases and J by 7 bases, with 17 bases between them. The V gene's germline CDR1 is SNHLY and CDR2 FYNNEI. CDR3 DNA sequence: TGTGCCAGCGGGAACCAGGGGCTGGGTGAAAAACTGTTTTTT. Encoded protein: CASGNQGLGEKLFF.

V is TRBV7-2 and J is TRBJ1-2, with D possibly TRBD1 on 5 matching bases. The CDR3 contains 15 residues. CDR1 is SGHTA and CDR2 is FQGNSA in the germline V gene. V was shortened by 1 base and J by 3 bases, with 12 bases between the two germline ends. The CDR3 nucleotides are TGTGCCAGCAGCTTAGAGCCCGGGACGGACTATGGCTACACCTTC. This translates into CASSLEPGTDYGYTF.

The V call is TRBV4-3, the J call TRBJ2-4; 7 bases align to TRBD2. The tail of the sequence fits TRBJ2-7 better, so the J call may be wrong. The V gene's germline CDR1 is LGHNA and CDR2 YSLEER. The CDR3 contains 15 residues. The CDR3 DNA follows: TGCGCCAGCAGCCAACTCCCTAGCGGAGAATACGAGCAGTACTTC. Translation: CASSQLPSGEYEQYF.

This clonotype was observed a few times. The chain combines TRBV10-3 with TRBJ2-3; D unresolved. Trimming left V 4 bases short and J 0 bases short, with 17 bases between. Germline V lookup: CDR1 ENHRY, CDR2 SYGVKD. The CDR3 length is 17 residues. The CDR3 spells CAISGIGNVPSTDTQYF. CDR3 in DNA: TGTGCCATCAGTGGTATAGGGAATGTTCCTAGCACAGATACGCAGTATTTT.

At least ten counts were recorded for this clonotype. The rearrangement links TRBV20-1 to TRBJ2-1; no clear D gene. Trimming removed 3 bases from V and 6 bases from J, with 3 bases in between. The CDR3 is made up of 10 amino acids. Germline CDR1 DFQATT, CDR2 SNEGSKA (reference sequence). In DNA, the CDR3 is TGCAGTGCTAGCGTCAATGAGCAGTTCTTC. This encodes CSASVNEQFF.

This clonotype occurred a few times. The chain uses TRBV4-3 and TRBJ2-7; 7 nucleotides line up with TRBD2. The CDR3 runs to 18 residues. Losses at the gene ends were 0 bases for V and 2 bases for J; bases not matched to a gene: 13. Per germline, CDR1 LGHNA and CDR2 YSLEER. The CDR3 reads CASSQEYQEGGPPYEQYF. CDR3 nucleotide sequence: TGCGCCAGCAGCCAAGAATATCAGGAGGGAGGGCCCCCCTACGAGCAGTACTTC.

This clonotype appeared many times. The gene calls are TRBV4-1 and TRBJ2-5, with a weak D call TRBD1 (5 bases). The DNA matches TRBJ2-7 better at its end, which makes the J call doubtful. CDR1 and CDR2 (germline): MGHRA, YSYEKL. This CDR3 contains 15 residues. Here the CDR3 DNA reads TGCGCCAGCAGCCTTGGGGCGGTTGTGAACGACGAGCAGTACTTC. Translation gives CASSLGAVVNDEQYF.

This clonotype has just one count. The rearrangement uses TRBV11-2 and TRBJ2-5, with 7 bases identical to TRBD1. The end of the DNA is better explained by TRBJ2-7, so the J call may be wrong. Germline CDR1 reads SGHAT; CDR2 reads FQNNGV. The CDR3 loop spans 15 amino acids. CDR3 protein: CASSATGTEHYEQYF. Written as DNA, the CDR3 is TGTGCCAGCAGCGCCACCGGGACAGAACACTACGAGCAGTACTTC.

There are many counts of this clonotype. The V gene is TRBV12-3 or TRBV12-4, the J gene TRBJ2-7, with D perhaps TRBD2 (7 bases). Trimming removed 6 bases from V and 2 bases from J, with 17 bases in between. CDR3 length: 15 residues. CDR3 sequence: CASSLEGGVTYEQYF. The CDR3 region has the DNA TGTGCCAGCAGCCTAGAGGGGGGGGTAACCTACGAGCAGTACTTC.

This chain connects TRBV10-3 to TRBJ2-3; 8 bases map to TRBD2. The junction had 4 bases not matched to a gene; V was cut back by 5 bases and J by 0 bases. The CDR3 runs to 15 residues. CDR1 and CDR2 (germline): ENHRY, SYGVKD. The CDR3 DNA reads as TGTGCCATCAGTCGTAGCGGGACTAGCACAGATACGCAGTATTTT. Protein: CAISRSGTSTDTQYF.

This clonotype was counted at least ten times. The chain has TRBV5-5 and TRBJ2-1; D call uncertain. Germline CDR1 SGHKS, CDR2 YYEKEE (reference sequence). Trimming stripped 1 base from V and 4 bases from J, with 6 bases between. CDR3 size: 13 residues. The CDR3: CASSLWQYNEQFF. In DNA, the CDR3 is TGTGCCAGCAGCTTGTGGCAGTACAATGAGCAGTTCTTC.

The chain joins TRBV5-1 to TRBJ2-5, with 9 nucleotides matching TRBD1. Per germline, CDR1 SGHRS and CDR2 YFSETQ. The J segment lost 5 bases and the V segment lost 3 bases, leaving 8 bases of the junction unmatched. This CDR3 comprises 15 residues. The CDR3, as DNA: TGCGCCAGCAGCTCAGGACAGGGGCCGAGCGAGACCCAGTACTTC. Its translation: CASSSGQGPSETQYF. Full variable domain (rest looked up from reference TRBV5-1 and TRBJ2-5): KAGVTQTPRYLIKTRGQQVTLSCSPISGHRSVSWYQQTPGQGLQFLFEYFSETQRNKGNFPGRFSGRQFSNSRSEMNVSTLELGDSALYLCASSSGQGPSETQYFGPGTRLLVL.

This chain connects TRBV5-1 to TRBJ2-3; 7 bases are shared with TRBD1. V was clipped by 0 bases and J by 1 base; unmatched bases: 5. The germline V gene encodes CDR1 SGHRS and CDR2 YFSETQ. The CDR3 is made up of 16 amino acids. In DNA, the CDR3 is TGCGCCAGCAGCTTGGGGGGACAGCCGGGCACAGATACGCAGTATTTT. This gives the protein CASSLGGQPGTDTQYF.

This clonotype was found a few times. This chain links TRBV5-1 with TRBJ2-1, with a possible D match to TRBD1 (5 bases). Trimming took 3 bases from V and 10 from J, leaving 23 bases between them. The V gene's germline CDR1 is SGHRS and CDR2 YFSETQ. CDR3 size: 16 residues. CDR3 sequence: CASSSQGSPTPMEQFF. Written as DNA, the CDR3 is TGCGCCAGCAGCTCCCAGGGTAGCCCTACCCCTATGGAGCAGTTCTTC.

Ten or more counts support this clonotype. The V and J genes are TRBV6-6 and TRBJ2-7; D is unclear. Per the germline V gene, CDR1 is MNHNY and CDR2 is SVGAGI (reference sequence). The length of the CDR3 is 13 residues. Trimming pared 2 bases from V and 9 bases from J, leaving 14 bases between. CDR3 DNA: TGTGCCAGCAGTTACCCCGAAGGAATAAGGCAGTACTTC. It is translated as CASSYPEGIRQYF.